This is a list of T cell receptor beta chains from one sample in a study of cytomegalovirus exposure and HLA in healthy donors. Measured with immunoSEQ multiplex PCR; TCRdb has only the in-frame clones, and not every one. The data hold around 190,000 clones, with around 75% observed a single time. The sequenced sample consisted of PBMCs. These receptors were obtained from a woman aged 30 to 39 in good health and CMV-seropositive. Both conserved end residues are part of each CDR3. The D gene is left open where the match is weak. The size entry is marked missing in some rows and otherwise reads once, few, many or a size class.

d_call	v_call	j_call	clone_size	cdr3_nt	cdr3_aa
TRBD1	TRBV7-9	TRBJ1-2	-	TGTGCCAGCAGCTCCCCGGGACAGGGGTTTAACTATGGCTACACCTTC	CASSSPGQGFNYGYTF
TRBD2	TRBV7-9	TRBJ2-1	-	TGTGCCAGCAGCGCCCGACCACTAGCGGGAACCTACAATGAGCAGTTCTTC	CASSARPLAGTYNEQFF
TRBD1	TRBV6-1	TRBJ2-1	-	TGTGCCAGCAGTGAAATGTCTGGACAGGGGTACGGTGAGCAGTTCTTC	CASSEMSGQGYGEQFF
TRBD2	TRBV2	TRBJ2-4	-	TGTGCCAGCACCCATCGGGACTATCTAGCCAAAAACATTCAGTACTTC	CASTHRDYLAKNIQYF
TRBD1	TRBV7-9	TRBJ2-1	-	TGTTCCAGCTCTGAGGGACAGGTCGCCTACAATGAGCAGTTCTTC	CSSSEGQVAYNEQFF
-	TRBV5-4	TRBJ2-7	-	TGTGCCAGCAGCCCTCCGGGATATGCCTACGAGCAGTACTTC	CASSPPGYAYEQYF
-	TRBV15	TRBJ2-7	-	TGTGCCACCAGCACCCCCGGCGGGCCCCAGGAAGAGCAGTACTTC	CATSTPGGPQEEQYF
TRBD2	TRBV11-2	TRBJ2-3	-	TGTGCCAGCAGCTTCCTAGCGGGGTACACAGATACGCAGTATTTT	CASSFLAGYTDTQYF
TRBD1	TRBV9	TRBJ2-7	-	TGTGCCAGCAGCGAGGGGGACAGGTACTCCTACGAGCAGTACTTC	CASSEGDRYSYEQYF
-	TRBV5-1	TRBJ2-7	-	TGCGCCATCGAAGGAGCGCAGGGCCCCCCGGGCCGCATCTACGAGCAGTACTTC	CAIEGAQGPPGRIYEQYF
-	TRBV6-6	TRBJ2-6	once	TGTGCCAGCAGTTACGGGACATCTGGGGCCAACGTCCTGACTTTC	CASSYGTSGANVLTF
TRBD2	TRBV10-1	TRBJ2-7	-	TGCGCCAGCAGTGGCCGGGGACTAGCCTCCTCCTACGAGCAGTACTTC	CASSGRGLASSYEQYF
-	TRBV27	TRBJ2-5	-	TGTGCCAGCAGTTTGAGGGAGCAGTACTTC	CASSLREQYF
TRBD1	TRBV11-2	TRBJ1-2	once	TGTGCCAGCAGCCCCCGGACAGGGAAAGTGGGAGGCTACACCTTC	CASSPRTGKVGGYTF
TRBD2	TRBV27	TRBJ2-7	once	TGTGCCAGCAGTCCAGGTAGGCTAGCGGGAGGATCCTACGAGCAGTACTTC	CASSPGRLAGGSYEQYF
-	TRBV19	TRBJ2-1	-	TGTGCCAGTAGTGTGAGCGGCCTCTCCTACAATGAGCAGTTCTTC	CASSVSGLSYNEQFF
TRBD2	TRBV5-4	TRBJ2-1	-	TGTGCCAGCAGCTTGGGGGACTATAGCTACAATGAGCAGTTCTTC	CASSLGDYSYNEQFF
TRBD1	TRBV4-1	TRBJ1-2	-	TGCGCCAGCAGCCAACCACACGAAAAGGTGAACAGGGGATACACCTTC	CASSQPHEKVNRGYTF
TRBD1	TRBV10-1	TRBJ1-1	-	TGCGCCAGCAGTGAGGCCGGGACAGGGCGTGAAGCTTTCTTT	CASSEAGTGREAFF
-	TRBV6-1	TRBJ2-2	-	TGTGCCAGCAGAAGATCTAGCAGCACCGGGGAGCTGTTTTTT	CASRRSSSTGELFF
TRBD2	TRBV4-1	TRBJ2-5	-	TGCGCCAGCAGCCACTTAACGACTAGCGTACTCCCTCAAGAGACCCAGTACTTC	CASSHLTTSVLPQETQYF
-	TRBV5-6	TRBJ2-4	-	TGTGCCAGCAGCTTGGGGGCGGGGATTTCCAAAAACATTCAGTACTTC	CASSLGAGISKNIQYF
TRBD2	TRBV5-1	TRBJ2-1	-	TGCGCCAGCAGCTTGGCCGTAGCGGGAGGGCGGGATGAGCAGTTCTTC	CASSLAVAGGRDEQFF
TRBD1	TRBV19	TRBJ2-1	-	TGTGCCAGTAGTATTAGGTCCAGGGGGCCCGGTGAGCAGTTCTTC	CASSIRSRGPGEQFF
-	TRBV5-5	TRBJ2-1	-	TGTGCCAGCAGCTACGAGTCGCTACCCCGGGACAATGAGCAGTTCTTC	CASSYESLPRDNEQFF
TRBD1	TRBV7-9	TRBJ1-5	-	TGTGCCAGCAGCGTAACAGGGGAGCAGCCCCAGCATTTT	CASSVTGEQPQHF
TRBD1	TRBV28	TRBJ1-5	-	TGTGCCAGCACGGCTACAGGGGTGTACGATCAGCCCCAGCATTTT	CASTATGVYDQPQHF
-	TRBV5-1	TRBJ2-1	-	TGCGCCAGCAGCTTGATGGTAGGAGGGAGTGAGCAGTTCTTC	CASSLMVGGSEQFF
TRBD1	TRBV5-1	TRBJ2-1	-	TGCGCCAGCAGCTTGGCCGGACAGGGTAAAATTGATGAGCAGTTCTTC	CASSLAGQGKIDEQFF